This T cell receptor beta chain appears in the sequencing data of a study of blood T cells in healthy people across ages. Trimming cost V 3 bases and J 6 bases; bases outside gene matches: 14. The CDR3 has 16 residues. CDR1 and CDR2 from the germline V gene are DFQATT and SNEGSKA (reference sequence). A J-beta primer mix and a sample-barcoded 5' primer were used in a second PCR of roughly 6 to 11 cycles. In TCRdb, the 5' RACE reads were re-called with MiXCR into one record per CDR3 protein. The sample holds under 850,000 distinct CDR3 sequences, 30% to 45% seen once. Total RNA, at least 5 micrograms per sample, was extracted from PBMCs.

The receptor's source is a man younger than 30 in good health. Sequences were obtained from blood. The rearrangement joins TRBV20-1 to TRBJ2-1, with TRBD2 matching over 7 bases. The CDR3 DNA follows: TGCAGTGCTAGTGGGTTAGAGCGGGGTTTCTTCAATGAGCAGTTCTTC. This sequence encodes CSASGLERGFFNEQFF.